The entry that follows covers one T cell receptor (beta chain) sequence. What it binds is unknown. CDR1 MNHNS and CDR2 SASEGT come from the germline V gene. The CDR3 spans 14 residues. V was shortened by 6 bases and J by 3 bases, with 15 bases between the two germline ends. Regarding time point: week 47, end of study. Doses of 300 ug of mutant IDH1 20-mer peptide were given with topical imiquimod. Assay: immunoSEQ multiplex PCR; the TCRdb copy retains only in-frame clones and omits some. The sample includes around 11,000 clones, 81% seen only once; the top ten take approximately 18%. These data originate in a study of a mutant IDH1 vaccine in newly diagnosed glioma. Study-level background: Vaccines were begun 4-6 weeks after radiotherapy alone, or with temozolomide cycles. Visit V12 was conducted at week 35 as the safety follow-up. Visit V13 came later, at week 47. Study-level results: Across multiple MHC alleles, around 93% of patients had vaccine-induced responses. Changes in the top peripheral T cell clonotypes seemingly had no bearing on pseudoprogression.

This TCR derives from a man aged 25-40 years with glioma. The V and J genes are TRBV6-1 and TRBJ2-7, with D perhaps TRBD2 (6 bases). The source material was PBMCs, sampled from a glioma patient whose treatment included an IDH1 peptide vaccine. CDR3 in amino acids: CASSSLGTFYEQYF. CDR3 DNA sequence: TGTGCCAGCAGCTCTCTAGGGACTTTCTACGAGCAGTACTTC.